These T cell receptor beta chains were read from a single sample in a study of blood T cell repertoires in COVID-19. Assay used: immunoSEQ multiplex PCR; TCRdb lists only in-frame clones, some missing. The top ten clones hold just over 2.5% of a sample with about 250,000 clones, over 80% of them seen once. The specimen was PBMCs or T cells enriched from blood (not recorded which). These receptors all come from a woman aged 25 to 39 with acute COVID-19. The CDR3 runs from the conserved cysteine through the conserved F or W. The order of the fields is D gene, J gene, V gene, clone size, CDR3 protein, CDR3 DNA. D genes are given only for firm matches. A row's size may be missing; if present it is once, few, many or a size class.

D: TRBD2; J: TRBJ2-7; V: TRBV29-1; size: -; CDR3: CSVSFTSGVSYEQYF; DNA: TGCAGCGTTTCCTTTACTAGCGGCGTATCCTACGAGCAGTACTTC
D: -; J: TRBJ1-4; V: TRBV12-5; size: -; CDR3: CASGLVTGPNEKLFF; DNA: TGTGCTAGTGGTTTGGTGACAGGACCAAATGAAAAACTGTTTTTT
D: -; J: TRBJ1-6; V: TRBV27; size: -; CDR3: CASGTGTYDSPLHF; DNA: TGTGCCAGCGGAACCGGGACATACGATTCACCCCTCCACTTT
D: -; J: TRBJ2-2; V: TRBV6-5; size: -; CDR3: CASSYSQGTGELFF; DNA: TGTGCCAGCAGTTACTCGCAGGGGACCGGGGAGCTGTTTTTT
D: TRBD1; J: TRBJ2-2; V: TRBV27; size: -; CDR3: CASSLPPGQPNTGELFF; DNA: TGTGCCAGCAGTTTACCCCCGGGACAGCCGAACACCGGGGAGCTGTTTTTT
D: -; J: TRBJ2-2; V: TRBV18; size: -; CDR3: CASSPQDSNTGELFF; DNA: TGTGCCAGCTCACCCCAGGACTCGAACACCGGGGAGCTGTTTTTT
D: -; J: TRBJ2-1; V: TRBV7-8; size: once; CDR3: CASSLEGGYNEQFF; DNA: TGTGCCAGCAGCTTAGAAGGGGGATACAATGAGCAGTTCTTC
D: -; J: TRBJ2-1; V: TRBV4-3; size: -; CDR3: CASSPRGGTYNEQFF; DNA: TGCGCCAGCAGCCCCAGGGGCGGAACCTACAATGAGCAGTTCTTC
D: -; J: TRBJ2-1; V: TRBV7-9; size: -; CDR3: CASSFYGDNEQFF; DNA: TGTGCCAGCAGCTTTTACGGGGACAATGAGCAGTTCTTC
D: -; J: TRBJ2-7; V: TRBV6-5; size: -; CDR3: CASRGQLHSYEQYF; DNA: TGTGCCAGCAGGGGCCAGTTGCACTCCTACGAGCAGTACTTC
D: -; J: TRBJ1-1; V: TRBV5-1; size: -; CDR3: CASSSLVNTEAFF; DNA: TGCGCCAGCAGCTCGTTAGTGAACACTGAAGCTTTCTTT
D: -; J: TRBJ1-5; V: TRBV30; size: -; CDR3: CAWSHRFNQPQHF; DNA: TGTGCCTGGAGTCACAGGTTCAATCAGCCCCAGCATTTT
D: -; J: TRBJ1-2; V: TRBV30; size: -; CDR3: CAWSGEGLHGYTF; DNA: TGTGCCTGGAGTGGGGAGGGACTTCATGGCTACACCTTC
D: -; J: TRBJ2-7; V: TRBV29-1; size: many; CDR3: CSVRRADEQYF; DNA: TGCAGCGTGAGGAGAGCGGACGAGCAGTACTTC
D: TRBD1; J: TRBJ1-5; V: TRBV7-2; size: -; CDR3: CASSLRQGSQPQHF; DNA: TGTGCCAGCAGCCTTAGACAGGGCAGTCAGCCCCAGCATTTT
D: -; J: TRBJ2-1; V: TRBV5-1; size: -; CDR3: CASSVTAISSYNEQFF; DNA: TGCGCCAGCAGTGTGACAGCCATCAGCTCCTACAATGAGCAGTTCTTC
D: -; J: TRBJ1-2; V: TRBV6-5; size: -; CDR3: CASSTGFGALGYTF; DNA: TGTGCCAGCAGTACAGGGTTCGGGGCGCTCGGCTACACCTTC
D: -; J: TRBJ1-5; V: TRBV4-1; size: -; CDR3: CASSPRVLNQPQHF; DNA: TGCGCCAGCAGCCCCCGGGTCCTCAATCAGCCCCAGCATTTT
D: TRBD2; J: TRBJ2-3; V: TRBV10-2; size: -; CDR3: CASSESVRGGHTDTQYF; DNA: TGCGCCAGCAGTGAGTCCGTACGGGGGGGCCACACAGATACGCAGTATTTT
D: TRBD1; J: TRBJ1-2; V: TRBV7-2; size: -; CDR3: CASSLGRTGSLYGYTF; DNA: TGTGCCAGCAGCTTAGGCCGGACAGGGTCCCTCTATGGCTACACCTTC
D: -; J: TRBJ2-3; V: TRBV11-2; size: once; CDR3: CASSLAQGDTQYF; DNA: TGTGCCAGCAGCTTAGCTCAGGGGGATACGCAGTATTTT
D: TRBD1; J: TRBJ1-1; V: TRBV7-2; size: few; CDR3: CASSPRQGGTEAFF; DNA: TGTGCCAGCAGCCCGCGACAGGGAGGCACTGAAGCTTTCTTT
D: -; J: TRBJ1-5; V: TRBV5-5; size: -; CDR3: CASSLVFGARDQPQHF; DNA: TGTGCCAGCAGCTTGGTTTTCGGTGCAAGAGATCAGCCCCAGCATTTT
D: -; J: TRBJ2-7; V: TRBV6-7; size: once; CDR3: CASTAGGFSSYEQYF; DNA: TGTGCCAGCACCGCAGGGGGGTTCAGCTCCTACGAGCAGTACTTC
D: -; J: TRBJ2-3; V: TRBV5-1; size: -; CDR3: CASSLGQAVTDTQYF; DNA: TGCGCCAGCAGCTTGGGACAAGCGGTCACAGATACGCAGTATTTT
D: -; J: TRBJ1-2; V: TRBV7-2; size: -; CDR3: CASSGQLGTIYTF; DNA: TGTGCCAGCAGCGGACAGCTGGGTACTATCTACACCTTC
D: TRBD1; J: TRBJ2-2; V: TRBV24-1; size: -; CDR3: CATSDSGQGWAGELFF; DNA: TGTGCCACCAGTGATTCCGGACAGGGTTGGGCCGGGGAGCTGTTTTTT
D: TRBD2; J: TRBJ2-2; V: TRBV6-5; size: -; CDR3: CASTSWGGTGELFF; DNA: TGTGCCAGCACCTCCTGGGGGGGAACCGGGGAGCTGTTTTTT
D: TRBD1; J: TRBJ1-1; V: TRBV19; size: -; CDR3: CASSTGTGLVNTEAFF; DNA: TGTGCCAGTAGTACCGGGACAGGGCTCGTGAACACTGAAGCTTTCTTT
D: TRBD1; J: TRBJ1-2; V: TRBV5-1; size: -; CDR3: CASSYGTGGYGYTF; DNA: TGCGCCAGCAGCTACGGGACAGGGGGGTATGGCTACACCTTC
D: -; J: TRBJ2-7; V: TRBV30; size: -; CDR3: CAWAIGSYYEQYF; DNA: TGTGCCTGGGCTATTGGGAGCTACTACGAGCAGTACTTC